The 13 T cell receptor beta chains reported below all come from one sample, sequenced in a study of early stage breast cancer tumors. Sequenced by immunoSEQ multiplex PCR; TCRdb stores in-frame clones only, minus some. Among roughly 56,000 clones listed, over 60% were seen once. The sequencing sample was made of blood. These receptors all stem from a person aged 25 to 39 with breast cancer.

This sequence joins TRBV27 and TRBJ1-1; the D is unclear. V was cut by 3 bases and J by 4 bases, with 15 bases left in between. Germline V gives CDR1 MNHEY, CDR2 SMNVEV (reference sequence). There are 15 residues in the CDR3. DNA of the CDR3: TGTGCCAGCAGTTTCCGGGCAGGCCGAGGCACTGAAGCTTTCTTT. Its protein product is CASSFRAGRGTEAFF.

The DNA for the CDR3 is TGTGCCAGCGCTTGGGAGGCCAGCAGATACTATGGCTACACCTTC. Protein sequence: CASAWEASRYYGYTF. This chain connects TRBV6-5 to TRBJ1-2, with no clear D. The CDR3 spans 15 residues. V lost 8 bases and J 3 bases, leaving 19 bases between the germline ends. Germline lookup yields CDR1 MNHEY and CDR2 SVGAGI.

The chain carries TRBV10-2 and TRBJ2-1, with D uncertain. This CDR3 has 14 amino acids. CDR1 and CDR2 (germline): WSHSY, SAAADI. The V gene lost 10 bases and the J gene lost 0 bases, with 13 bases spanning the gap. CDR3 protein: CATRLPSSYNEQFF. The DNA of the CDR3 is TGCGCCACCAGACTCCCAAGCTCCTACAATGAGCAGTTCTTC.

This clone was recorded a few times. The rearrangement joins TRBV30 to TRBJ1-5, with 8 bases identical to TRBD1. Trimming took 3 bases from V and 4 from J; bases not matched to a gene: 8. Germline V CDR1 and CDR2: GTSNPN, SVGIG (reference sequence). This CDR3 is 15 amino acids long. CDR3 DNA: TGTGCCTGGAGGTCCCGGGACAGGTGGAATCAGCCCCAGCATTTT. It translates to CAWRSRDRWNQPQHF.

The V gene is TRBV15, the J gene TRBJ1-6, with 7 bases that match TRBD1. This CDR3 spans 16 amino acids. The junction had 9 bases not matched to a gene; V was cut back by 5 bases and J by 5 bases. Germline CDR1 reads LNHNV; CDR2 reads YYDKDF (reference sequence). CDR3: CATSRTRDRNNSPLHF. The DNA of the CDR3 is TGTGCCACCAGCCGGACGCGGGACAGAAATAATTCACCCCTCCACTTT.

The CDR3 sequence: CASSIDRGAGNEKLFF. The CDR3 nucleotides read TGCGCCAGCAGCATAGACAGGGGCGCGGGTAATGAAAAACTGTTTTTT. V gene TRBV5-1 combines with J gene TRBJ1-4, with 8 bases lining up with TRBD1. The CDR3 consists of 16 residues. The J segment lost 4 bases and the V segment lost 4 bases, leaving 9 bases of the junction unmatched. From germline, CDR1 is SGHRS and CDR2 YFSETQ.

The chain combines TRBV4-1 with TRBJ2-7; 10 bases agree with TRBD2. With 2 bases clipped from V and 3 bases from J, the junction kept 7 bases outside the gene matches. The CDR3 extends over 16 amino acids. Germline CDR1 reads MGHRA; CDR2 reads YSYEKL. The CDR3 coding sequence is TGCGCCAGCAGCCAACCCGGGGGACTAGCGCTCTACGAGCAGTACTTC. Translating gives CASSQPGGLALYEQYF.

The chain uses TRBV6-1 and TRBJ2-7; unclear D gene. Germline-derived CDR1 and CDR2 are MNHNS and SASEGT. CDR3 length: 13 residues. V dropped 8 bases and J dropped 6 bases, with 17 bases sitting between them. In DNA, the CDR3 is TGTGCCAGCGACGAGACGCTCTTAGGCGAGCAGTACTTC. This codes for CASDETLLGEQYF.

This clone was seen only a few times. The V and J genes are TRBV7-9 and TRBJ2-7, with TRBD1 matching over 9 bases. The V segment lost 5 bases and the J segment 3 bases; nucleotides outside the gene matches: 8. CDR3 length: 15 amino acids. In germline, CDR1 is SEHNR, CDR2 FQNEAQ (reference sequence). CDR3 nucleotides: TGTGCCAGCAGCCTAAGGGGGACAGGGCACTACGAGCAGTACTTC. Its translation is CASSLRGTGHYEQYF.

The chain recombines TRBV30 with TRBJ1-1; D remains ambiguous. The V end was cut by 4 bases, the J end by 1 base, with 13 bases between. Germline assignment: CDR1 GTSNPN and CDR2 SVGIG (reference sequence). The CDR3 has 14 residues. The CDR3 loop reads CAWTMEPENTEAFF. CDR3 sequence (DNA): TGTGCCTGGACCATGGAGCCAGAGAACACTGAAGCTTTCTTT.

This rearrangement joins TRBV9 to TRBJ1-2, with D possibly TRBD1 on 5 matching bases. The V end was cut by 0 bases, the J end by 5 bases, with 14 bases between. CDR1 is SGDLS, CDR2 YYNGEE, per germline. The CDR3 totals 15 residues. The CDR3 is CASSVGGSQGYGYTF. CDR3 nucleotides: TGTGCCAGCAGCGTAGGGGGTTCCCAGGGTTATGGCTACACCTTC.

This clone has just a few counts. V is TRBV7-9 and J is TRBJ1-5, with TRBD1 matching over 8 bases. V dropped 3 bases and J dropped 9; count of bases not matched to a gene: 10. Germline values: CDR1 SEHNR, CDR2 FQNEAQ (reference sequence). The CDR3 spans 15 residues. The CDR3, as DNA: TGTGCCAGCAGCTTGACAGGGGTAGGGGATGGGCCCCAGCATTTT. Translated, it gives CASSLTGVGDGPQHF.

The J gene is TRBJ1-5, the V gene TRBV6-1; maybe TRBD1 (5 bases). The germline CDR1 and CDR2 sequences are MNHNS and SASEGT. V lost 1 base to trimming and J lost 4 bases, with 14 bases between them. The CDR3 is 16 amino acids. DNA for the CDR3: TGTGCCAGCAGTGAAGTTTGGGGACGCGGTAATCAGCCCCAGCATTTT. Translated: CASSEVWGRGNQPQHF.